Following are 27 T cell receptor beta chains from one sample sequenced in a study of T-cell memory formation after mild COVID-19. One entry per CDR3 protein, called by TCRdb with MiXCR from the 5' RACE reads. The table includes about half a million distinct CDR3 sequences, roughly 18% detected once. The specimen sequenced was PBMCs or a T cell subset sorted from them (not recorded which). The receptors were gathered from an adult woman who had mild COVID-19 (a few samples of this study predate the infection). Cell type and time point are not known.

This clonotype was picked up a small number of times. The CDR3 DNA is TGTGCCAGCAGTTTTCTAATATGGACAGATGTGGACACTGAAGCTTTCTTT. This translates into CASSFLIWTDVDTEAFF. V usage is TRBV12-3 or TRBV12-4 and J usage is TRBJ1-1; D perhaps matches TRBD1 (6 bases). CDR3 length: 17 residues. V gave up 3 bases and J gave up 3 bases, with 20 bases separating them.

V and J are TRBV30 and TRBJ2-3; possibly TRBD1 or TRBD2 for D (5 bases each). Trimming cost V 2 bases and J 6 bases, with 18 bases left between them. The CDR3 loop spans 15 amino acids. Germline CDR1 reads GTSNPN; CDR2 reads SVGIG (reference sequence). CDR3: CAWSWGSYYEDTQYF. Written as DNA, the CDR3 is TGTGCCTGGAGTTGGGGGTCGTACTATGAGGATACGCAGTATTTT.

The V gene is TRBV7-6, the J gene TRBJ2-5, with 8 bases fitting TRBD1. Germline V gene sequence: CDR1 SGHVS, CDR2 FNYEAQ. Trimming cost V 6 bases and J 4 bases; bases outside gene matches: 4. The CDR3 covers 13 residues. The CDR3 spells CASRAGQGETQYF. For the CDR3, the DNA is TGTGCCAGCAGGGCCGGACAGGGAGAGACCCAGTACTTC.

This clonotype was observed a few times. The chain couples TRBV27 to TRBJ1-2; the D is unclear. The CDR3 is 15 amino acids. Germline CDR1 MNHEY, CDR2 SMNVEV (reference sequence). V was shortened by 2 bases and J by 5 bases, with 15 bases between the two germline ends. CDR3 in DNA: TGTGCCAGCAGTTTACAGGCCGGTCCGAATTATGGCTACACCTTC. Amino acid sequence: CASSLQAGPNYGYTF.

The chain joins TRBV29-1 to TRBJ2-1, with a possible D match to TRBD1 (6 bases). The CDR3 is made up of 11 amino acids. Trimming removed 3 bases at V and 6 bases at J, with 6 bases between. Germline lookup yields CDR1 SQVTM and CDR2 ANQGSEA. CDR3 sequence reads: CSVEGANEQFF. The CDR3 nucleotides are TGCAGCGTTGAGGGGGCCAATGAGCAGTTCTTC.

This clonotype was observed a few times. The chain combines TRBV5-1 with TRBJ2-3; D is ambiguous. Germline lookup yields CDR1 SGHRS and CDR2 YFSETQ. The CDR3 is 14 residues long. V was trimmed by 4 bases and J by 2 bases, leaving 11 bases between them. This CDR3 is CASSRFEVTDTQYF. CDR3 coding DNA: TGCGCCAGCAGCCGCTTTGAGGTCACAGATACGCAGTATTTT. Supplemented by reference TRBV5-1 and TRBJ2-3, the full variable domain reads KAGVTQTPRYLIKTRGQQVTLSCSPISGHRSVSWYQQTPGQGLQFLFEYFSETQRNKGNFPGRFSGRQFSNSRSEMNVSTLELGDSALYLCASSRFEVTDTQYFGPGTRLTVL.

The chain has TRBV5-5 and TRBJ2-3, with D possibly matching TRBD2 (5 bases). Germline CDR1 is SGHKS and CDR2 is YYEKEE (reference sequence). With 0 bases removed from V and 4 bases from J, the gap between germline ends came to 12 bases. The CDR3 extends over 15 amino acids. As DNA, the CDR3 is TGTGCCAGCAGCTTGGCCGGACTTGCGGCAGATACGCAGTATTTT. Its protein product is CASSLAGLAADTQYF.

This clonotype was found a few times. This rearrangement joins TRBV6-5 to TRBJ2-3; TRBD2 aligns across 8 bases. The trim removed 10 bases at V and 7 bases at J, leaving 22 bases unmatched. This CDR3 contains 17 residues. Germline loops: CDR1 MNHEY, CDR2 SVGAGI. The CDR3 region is CATQPVGGSGMGNTQYF. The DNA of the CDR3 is TGTGCCACACAACCTGTGGGTGGTAGCGGGATGGGGAATACGCAGTATTTT.

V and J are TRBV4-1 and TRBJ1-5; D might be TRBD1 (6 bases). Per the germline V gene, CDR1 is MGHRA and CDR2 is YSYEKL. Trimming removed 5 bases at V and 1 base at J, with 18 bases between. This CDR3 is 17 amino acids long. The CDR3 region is CASSASIIRGSNQPQHF. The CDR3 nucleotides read TGCGCCAGCAGCGCGTCGATTATTAGGGGGAGCAATCAGCCCCAGCATTTT.

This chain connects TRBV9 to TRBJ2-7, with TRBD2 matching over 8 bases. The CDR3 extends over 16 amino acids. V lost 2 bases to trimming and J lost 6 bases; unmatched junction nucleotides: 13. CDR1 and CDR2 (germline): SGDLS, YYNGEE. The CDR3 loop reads CASSVWREAPPSEQYF. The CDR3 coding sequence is TGTGCCAGCAGCGTCTGGCGGGAGGCCCCTCCTAGCGAGCAGTACTTC.

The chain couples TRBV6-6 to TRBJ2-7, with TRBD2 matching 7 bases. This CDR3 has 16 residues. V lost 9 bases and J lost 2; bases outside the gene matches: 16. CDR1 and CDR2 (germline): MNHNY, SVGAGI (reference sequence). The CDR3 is CASRPPSSGQTYEQYF. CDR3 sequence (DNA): TGTGCCAGTCGCCCTCCCAGTAGCGGGCAGACCTACGAGCAGTACTTC.

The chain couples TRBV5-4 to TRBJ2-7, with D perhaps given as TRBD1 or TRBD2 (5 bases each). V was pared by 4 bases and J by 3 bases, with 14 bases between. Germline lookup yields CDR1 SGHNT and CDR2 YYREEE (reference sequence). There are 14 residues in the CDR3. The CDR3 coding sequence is TGTGCCAGCAGCCCCTTGGGGGACGGCTACGAGCAGTACTTC. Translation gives CASSPLGDGYEQYF. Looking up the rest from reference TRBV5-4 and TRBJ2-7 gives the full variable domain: ETGVTQSPTHLIKTRGQQVTLRCSSQSGHNTVSWYQQALGQGPQFIFQYYREEENGRGNFPPRFSGLQFPNYSSELNVNALELDDSALYLCASSPLGDGYEQYFGPGTRLTVT.

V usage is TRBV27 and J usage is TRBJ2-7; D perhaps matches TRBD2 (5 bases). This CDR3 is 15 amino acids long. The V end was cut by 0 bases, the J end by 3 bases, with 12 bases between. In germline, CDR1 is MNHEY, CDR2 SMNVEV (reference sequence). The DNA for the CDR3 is TGTGCCAGCAGTTTATCCGGACGGGGAAACTACGAGCAGTACTTC. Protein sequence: CASSLSGRGNYEQYF.

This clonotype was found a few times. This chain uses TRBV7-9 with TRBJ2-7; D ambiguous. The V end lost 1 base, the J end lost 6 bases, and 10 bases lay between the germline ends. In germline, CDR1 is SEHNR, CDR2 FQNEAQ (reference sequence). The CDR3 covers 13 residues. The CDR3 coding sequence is TGTGCCAGCAGCTTAGACGTAATCTCCGAGCAGTACTTC. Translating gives CASSLDVISEQYF.

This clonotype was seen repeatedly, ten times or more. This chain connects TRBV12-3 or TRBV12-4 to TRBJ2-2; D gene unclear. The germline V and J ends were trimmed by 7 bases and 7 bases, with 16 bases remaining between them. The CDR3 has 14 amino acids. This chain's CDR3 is CASNPGVSHGELFF. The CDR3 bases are TGTGCCAGCAATCCTGGGGTTTCACACGGGGAGCTGTTTTTT.

The CDR3 spells CASSSYRGPSYEQYF. For the CDR3, the DNA is TGCGCCAGCAGCTCTTACAGGGGACCCTCCTACGAGCAGTACTTC. This chain uses TRBV5-1 with TRBJ2-7, with 7 bases matching TRBD1. Losses at the gene ends were 3 bases for V and 0 bases for J; bases not matched to a gene: 6. CDR1 SGHRS and CDR2 YFSETQ come from the germline V gene. CDR3 length equals 15 residues.

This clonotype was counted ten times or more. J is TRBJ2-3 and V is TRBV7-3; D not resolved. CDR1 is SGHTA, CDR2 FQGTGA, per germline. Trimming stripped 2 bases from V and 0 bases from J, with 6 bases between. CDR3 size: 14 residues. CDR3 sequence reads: CASSLGLSTDTQYF. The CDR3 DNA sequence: TGTGCCAGCAGCTTAGGGTTGAGCACAGATACGCAGTATTTT. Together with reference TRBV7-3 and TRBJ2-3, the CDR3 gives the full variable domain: GAGVSQTPSNKVTEKGKYVELRCDPISGHTALYWYRQSLGQGPEFLIYFQGTGAADDSGLPNDRFFAVRPEGSVSTLKIQRTERGDSAVYLCASSLGLSTDTQYFGPGTRLTVL.

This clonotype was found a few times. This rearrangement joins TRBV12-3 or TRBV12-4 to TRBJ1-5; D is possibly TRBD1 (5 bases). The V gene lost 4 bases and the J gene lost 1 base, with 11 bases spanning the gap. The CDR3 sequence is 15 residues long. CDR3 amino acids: CASSYRGGSNQPQHF. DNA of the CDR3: TGTGCCAGCAGTTATAGGGGCGGGAGCAATCAGCCCCAGCATTTT.

CDR3 protein: CSATGQGPTGELFF. CDR3 sequence (DNA): TGCAGTGCTACTGGCCAGGGTCCGACCGGGGAGCTGTTTTTT. This chain connects TRBV20-1 to TRBJ2-2; tentative D call: TRBD1 (5 bases). Trimming shortened V by 4 bases and J by 5 bases, and 14 bases separated the two germline ends. Germline V gives CDR1 DFQATT, CDR2 SNEGSKA (reference sequence). This CDR3 is 14 amino acids long.

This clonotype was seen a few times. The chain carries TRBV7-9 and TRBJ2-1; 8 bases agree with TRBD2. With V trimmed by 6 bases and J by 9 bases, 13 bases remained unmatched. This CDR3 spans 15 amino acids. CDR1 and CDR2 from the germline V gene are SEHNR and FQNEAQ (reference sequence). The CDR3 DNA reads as TGTGCCAGCAGAGCGCCCCCGGGAGGGCCCAGTGAGCAGTTCTTC. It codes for CASRAPPGGPSEQFF.

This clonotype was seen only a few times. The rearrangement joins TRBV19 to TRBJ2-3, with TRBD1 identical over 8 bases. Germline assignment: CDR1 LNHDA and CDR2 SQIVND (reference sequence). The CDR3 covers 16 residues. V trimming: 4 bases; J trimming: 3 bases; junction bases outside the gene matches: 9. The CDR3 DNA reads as TGTGCCAGTAGTACTGACAGGGGCCCCTGGACAGATACGCAGTATTTT. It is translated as CASSTDRGPWTDTQYF.

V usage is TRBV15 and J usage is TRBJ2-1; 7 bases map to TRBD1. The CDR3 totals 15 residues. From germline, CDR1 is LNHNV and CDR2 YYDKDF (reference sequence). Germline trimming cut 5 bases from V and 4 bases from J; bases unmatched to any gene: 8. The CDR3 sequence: CATSATAGGYNEQFF. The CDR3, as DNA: TGTGCCACCAGCGCCACGGCAGGGGGATACAATGAGCAGTTCTTC. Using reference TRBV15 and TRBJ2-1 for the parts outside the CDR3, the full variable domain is DAMVIQNPRYQVTQFGKPVTLSCSQTLNHNVMYWYQQKSSQAPKLLFHYYDKDFNNEADTPDNFQSRRPNTSFCFLDIRSPGLGDTAMYLCATSATAGGYNEQFFGPGTRLTVL.

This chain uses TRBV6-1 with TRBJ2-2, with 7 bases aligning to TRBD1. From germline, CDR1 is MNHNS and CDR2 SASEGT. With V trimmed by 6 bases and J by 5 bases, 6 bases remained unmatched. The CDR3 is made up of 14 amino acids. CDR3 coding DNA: TGTGCCAGCAGCCAGGGACAGTGGACCGGGGAGCTGTTTTTT. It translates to CASSQGQWTGELFF.

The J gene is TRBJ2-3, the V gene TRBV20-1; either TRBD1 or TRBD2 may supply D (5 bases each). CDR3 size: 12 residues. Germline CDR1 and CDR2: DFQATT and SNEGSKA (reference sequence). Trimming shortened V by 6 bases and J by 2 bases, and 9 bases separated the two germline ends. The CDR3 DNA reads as TGCAGTGCCGGGACCCACACAGATACGCAGTATTTT. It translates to CSAGTHTDTQYF.

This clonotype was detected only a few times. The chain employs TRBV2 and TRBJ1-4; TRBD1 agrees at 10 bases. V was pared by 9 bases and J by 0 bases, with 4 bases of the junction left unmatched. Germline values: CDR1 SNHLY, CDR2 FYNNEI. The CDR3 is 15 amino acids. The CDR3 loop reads CASTGTGATNEKLFF. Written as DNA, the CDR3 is TGTGCCAGTACCGGGACAGGGGCAACTAATGAAAAACTGTTTTTT.

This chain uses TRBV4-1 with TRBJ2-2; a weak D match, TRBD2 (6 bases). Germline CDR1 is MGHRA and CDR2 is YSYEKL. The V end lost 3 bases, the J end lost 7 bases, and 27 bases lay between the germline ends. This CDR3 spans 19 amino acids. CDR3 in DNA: TGCGCCAGCAGCCACCAAAGGCGGTCCCGGGACTCCCTTTTCGGGGAGCTGTTTTTT. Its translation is CASSHQRRSRDSLFGELFF.

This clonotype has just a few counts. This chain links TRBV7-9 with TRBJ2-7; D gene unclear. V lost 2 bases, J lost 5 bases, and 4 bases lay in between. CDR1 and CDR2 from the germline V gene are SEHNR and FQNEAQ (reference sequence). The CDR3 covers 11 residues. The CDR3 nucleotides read TGTGCCAGCAGCTTAATGGACGAGCAGTACTTC. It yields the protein CASSLMDEQYF.